This T cell receptor beta chain was profiled in a study of CD8 T cells in ankylosing spondylitis. The trim removed 4 bases at V and 4 bases at J, leaving 12 bases unmatched. This CDR3 has 16 amino acids. Germline V gives CDR1 SGHTA, CDR2 FQGNSA. Quantitative molecular-barcoded 5'-RACE generated the TCR beta libraries. TCRdb re-called the 5' RACE reads through MiXCR, storing one row per CDR3 protein. The sample includes more than 400,000 distinct CDR3 sequences, about 5% of them seen just once. This clonotype occurred many times. As yet, its antigen is unknown. Study-wide points: Seemingly characteristic of ankylosing spondylitis blood was a TCR beta motif consisting of eight highly homologous variants.

The sample taken for sequencing was blood, either unsorted or a sorted T cell fraction (not recorded which). This chain joins TRBV7-2 and TRBJ2-7; TRBD2 matches 8 bases. This sequence was found in a male donor with ankylosing spondylitis. CDR3 loop: CASSSGGGSVPYEQYF. CDR3 DNA sequence: TGTGCCAGCAGCTCCGGGGGGGGGTCAGTCCCGTACGAGCAGTACTTC.